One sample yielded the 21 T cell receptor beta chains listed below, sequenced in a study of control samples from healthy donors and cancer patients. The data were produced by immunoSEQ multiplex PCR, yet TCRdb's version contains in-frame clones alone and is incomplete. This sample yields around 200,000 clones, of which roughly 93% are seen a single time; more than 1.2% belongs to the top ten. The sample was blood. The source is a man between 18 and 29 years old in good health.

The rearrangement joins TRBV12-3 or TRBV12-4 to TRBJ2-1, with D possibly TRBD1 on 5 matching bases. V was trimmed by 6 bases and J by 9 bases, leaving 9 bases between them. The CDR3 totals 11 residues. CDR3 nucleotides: TGTGCCAGCAGGGAAAGGGGTGAGCAGTTCTTC. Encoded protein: CASRERGEQFF.

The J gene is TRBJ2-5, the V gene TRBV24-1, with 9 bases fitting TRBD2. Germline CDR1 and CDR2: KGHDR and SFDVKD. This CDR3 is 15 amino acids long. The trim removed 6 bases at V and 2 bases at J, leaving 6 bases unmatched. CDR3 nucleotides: TGTGCCACCAGTTCTAGCGGGGACAAACAAGAGACCCAGTACTTC. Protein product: CATSSSGDKQETQYF.

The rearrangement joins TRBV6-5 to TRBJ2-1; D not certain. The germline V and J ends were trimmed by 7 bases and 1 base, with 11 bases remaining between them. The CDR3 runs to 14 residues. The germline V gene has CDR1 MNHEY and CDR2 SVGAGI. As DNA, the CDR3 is TGTGCCAGCATAGACCCGAGGTCCTACAATGAGCAGTTCTTC. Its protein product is CASIDPRSYNEQFF.

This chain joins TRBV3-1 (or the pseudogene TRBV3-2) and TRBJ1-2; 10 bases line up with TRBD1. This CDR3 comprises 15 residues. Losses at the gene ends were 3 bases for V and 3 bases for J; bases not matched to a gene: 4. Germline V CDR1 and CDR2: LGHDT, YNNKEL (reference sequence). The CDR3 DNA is TGTGCCAGCAGCCAGACGACAGGGGGCCACTATGGCTACACCTTC. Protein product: CASSQTTGGHYGYTF.

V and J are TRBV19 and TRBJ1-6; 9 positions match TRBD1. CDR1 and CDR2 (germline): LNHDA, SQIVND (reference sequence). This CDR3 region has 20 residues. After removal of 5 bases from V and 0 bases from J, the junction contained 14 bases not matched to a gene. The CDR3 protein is CASSSISQGQGSSYNSPLHF. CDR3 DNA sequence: TGTGCCAGTAGTTCGATTTCCCAAGGACAGGGGAGCTCCTATAATTCACCCCTCCACTTT.

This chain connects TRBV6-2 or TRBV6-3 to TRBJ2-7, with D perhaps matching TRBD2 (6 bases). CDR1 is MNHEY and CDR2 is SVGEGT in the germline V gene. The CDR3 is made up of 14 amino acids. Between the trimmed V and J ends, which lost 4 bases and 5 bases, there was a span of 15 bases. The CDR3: CASSWSQAGNEQYF. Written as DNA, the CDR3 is TGTGCCAGCAGTTGGAGCCAGGCGGGAAACGAGCAGTACTTC.

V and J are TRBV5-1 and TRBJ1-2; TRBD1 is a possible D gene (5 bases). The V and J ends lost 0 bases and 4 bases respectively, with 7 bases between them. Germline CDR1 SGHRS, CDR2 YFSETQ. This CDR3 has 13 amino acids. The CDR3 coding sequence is TGCGCCAGCAGCTTGGGACAGCTCTATGGCTACACCTTC. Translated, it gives CASSLGQLYGYTF.

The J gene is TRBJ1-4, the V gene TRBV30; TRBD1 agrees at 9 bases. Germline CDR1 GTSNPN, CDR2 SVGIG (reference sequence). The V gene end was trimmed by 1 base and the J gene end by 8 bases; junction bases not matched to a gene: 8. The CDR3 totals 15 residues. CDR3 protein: CAWSASDRGGEKLFF. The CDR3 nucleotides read TGTGCCTGGAGTGCGTCGGACAGGGGAGGAGAAAAACTGTTTTTT.

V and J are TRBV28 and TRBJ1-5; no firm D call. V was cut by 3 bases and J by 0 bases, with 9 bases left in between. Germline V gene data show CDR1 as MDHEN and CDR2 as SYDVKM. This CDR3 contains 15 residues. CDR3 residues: CASSFPQYSNQPQHF. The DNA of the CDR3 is TGTGCCAGCAGTTTCCCGCAGTATAGCAATCAGCCCCAGCATTTT.

The CDR3 nucleotides read TGTGCCAGCTCACCATCGGACGGTCGCTTTGGAAACACCATATATTTT. This codes for CASSPSDGRFGNTIYF. This rearrangement joins TRBV18 to TRBJ1-3, with no clear D. Trimming left V 2 bases short and J 3 bases short, with 14 bases between. The CDR3 is made up of 16 amino acids. Germline V gives CDR1 KGHSH, CDR2 LQKENI.

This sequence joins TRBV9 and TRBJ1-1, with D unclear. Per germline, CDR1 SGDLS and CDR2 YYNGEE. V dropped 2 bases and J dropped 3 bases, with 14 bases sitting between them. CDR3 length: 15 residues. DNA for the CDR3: TGTGCCAGCAGCGTCACCCTCCGCTCGGACACTGAAGCTTTCTTT. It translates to CASSVTLRSDTEAFF.

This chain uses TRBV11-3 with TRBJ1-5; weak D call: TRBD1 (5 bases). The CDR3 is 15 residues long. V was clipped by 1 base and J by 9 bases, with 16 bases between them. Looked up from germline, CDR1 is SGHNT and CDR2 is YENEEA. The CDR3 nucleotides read TGTGCCAGCAGCTTAGTCCCCACAGGCCTGAGGCCCCAGCATTTT. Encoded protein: CASSLVPTGLRPQHF.

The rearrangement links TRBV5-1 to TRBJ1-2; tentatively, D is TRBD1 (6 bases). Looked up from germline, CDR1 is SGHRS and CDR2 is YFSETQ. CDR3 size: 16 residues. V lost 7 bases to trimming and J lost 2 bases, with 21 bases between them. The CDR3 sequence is CASDTTVGGRNYGYTF. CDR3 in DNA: TGCGCCAGCGATACCACTGTGGGGGGGCGAAACTATGGCTACACCTTC.

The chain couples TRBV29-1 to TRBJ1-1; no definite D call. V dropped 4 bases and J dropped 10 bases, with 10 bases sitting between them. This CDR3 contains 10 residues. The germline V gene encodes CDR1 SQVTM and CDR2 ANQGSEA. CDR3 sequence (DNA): TGCAGCGTTGGTAGGGTTACAGCTTTCTTT. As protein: CSVGRVTAFF.

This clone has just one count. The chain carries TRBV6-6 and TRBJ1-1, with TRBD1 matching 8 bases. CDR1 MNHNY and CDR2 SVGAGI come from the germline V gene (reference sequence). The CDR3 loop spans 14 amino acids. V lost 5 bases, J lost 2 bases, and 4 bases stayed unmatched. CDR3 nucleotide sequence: TGTGCCAGCAGTCCTGGACAGGGCAACACTGAAGCTTTCTTT. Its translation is CASSPGQGNTEAFF.

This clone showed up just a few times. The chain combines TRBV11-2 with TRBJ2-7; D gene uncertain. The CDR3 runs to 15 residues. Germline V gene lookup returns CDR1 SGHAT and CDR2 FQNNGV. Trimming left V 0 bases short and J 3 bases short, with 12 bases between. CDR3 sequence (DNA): TGTGCCAGCAGCTTAGAGGGCTTTGGGGACTACGAGCAGTACTTC. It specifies CASSLEGFGDYEQYF. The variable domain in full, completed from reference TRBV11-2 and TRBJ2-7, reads EAGVAQSPRYKIIEKRQSVAFWCNPISGHATLYWYQQILGQGPKLLIQFQNNGVVDDSQLPKDRFSAERLKGVDSTLKIQPAKLEDSAVYLCASSLEGFGDYEQYFGPGTRLTVT.

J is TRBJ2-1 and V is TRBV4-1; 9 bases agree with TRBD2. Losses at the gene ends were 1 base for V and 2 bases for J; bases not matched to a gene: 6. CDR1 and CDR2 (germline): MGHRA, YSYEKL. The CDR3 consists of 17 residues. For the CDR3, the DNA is TGCGCCAGCAGCCAAGTCCCTGGCGGGGGGGCCTACAATGAGCAGTTCTTC. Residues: CASSQVPGGGAYNEQFF.

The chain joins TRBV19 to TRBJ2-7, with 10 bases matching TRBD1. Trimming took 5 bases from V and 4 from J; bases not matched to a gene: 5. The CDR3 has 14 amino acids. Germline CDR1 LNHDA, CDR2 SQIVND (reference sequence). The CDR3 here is CASSFRDRGYEQYF. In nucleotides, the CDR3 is TGTGCCAGTAGTTTCCGGGACAGGGGTTACGAGCAGTACTTC.

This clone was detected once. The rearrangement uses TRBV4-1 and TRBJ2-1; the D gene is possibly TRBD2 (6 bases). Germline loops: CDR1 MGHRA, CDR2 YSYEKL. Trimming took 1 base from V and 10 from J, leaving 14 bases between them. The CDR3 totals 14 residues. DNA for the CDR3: TGCGCCAGCAGCCAAGCCCGAACTAGCAGCGAGCAGTTCTTC. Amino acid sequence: CASSQARTSSEQFF.

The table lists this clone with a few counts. DNA for the CDR3: TGTGCCAGCAGCCTTCCAGGAGGAAATAGCAATCAGCCCCAGCATTTT. As protein: CASSLPGGNSNQPQHF. This chain joins TRBV2 and TRBJ1-5; D ambiguous. The CDR3 contains 16 residues. CDR1 is SNHLY and CDR2 is FYNNEI in the germline V gene. The germline V and J ends were trimmed by 6 bases and 0 bases, with 15 bases remaining between them.

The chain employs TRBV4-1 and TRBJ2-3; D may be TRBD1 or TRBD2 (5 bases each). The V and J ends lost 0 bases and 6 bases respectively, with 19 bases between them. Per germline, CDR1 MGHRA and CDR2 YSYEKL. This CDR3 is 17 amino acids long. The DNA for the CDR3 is TGCGCCAGCAGCCAAGAGGACGGGGCACACCGTGGTGATACGCAGTATTTT. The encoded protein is CASSQEDGAHRGDTQYF.